This entry features one T cell receptor (beta chain) sequence. Its antigen is not known. Clones were sequenced by immunoSEQ multiplex PCR, and TCRdb holds only the in-frame ones, with some missing. Counted here are 2 million to 2.5 million clones, 90% to 97% occurring once; the ten biggest clones make up roughly 0.13%. This sample was included in a study of shared clonotypes between healthy human individuals. Findings of the study overall: Rarefaction gave evidence that sorted-subset sequencing remained incomplete despite large depth.

Naive CD4+ cells were CD45RA-selected; the remaining cells were memory. In germline, CDR1 is SGHDT, CDR2 YYEEEE. The CDR3 is 15 amino acids. V was cut by 4 bases and J by 9 bases, with 17 bases left in between. The TCR comes from a man aged 18 to 35 in good health. V usage is TRBV5-6 and J usage is TRBJ1-6, with a tentative D call TRBD1 (6 bases). Sequenced input: naive CD4+ T cells sorted from blood. Subset in this sample: CD45RA+ positively selected. The CDR3 DNA reads TGTGCCAGCAGCCCGGGACACCTGTTGAGTTCACCCCTCCACTTT. Translation: CASSPGHLLSSPLHF. Drawing the rest from reference TRBV5-6 and TRBJ1-6, the complete variable domain is DAGVTQSPTHLIKTRGQQVTLRCSPKSGHDTVSWYQQALGQGPQFIFQYYEEEERQRGNFPDRFSGHQFPNYSSELNVNALLLGDSALYLCASSPGHLLSSPLHFGNGTRLTVT.